This TCR beta chain comes out of a study of CD8+CD57+ T cells in acquired aplastic anemia. Template material for TCR beta VDJ and CDR3 profiling consisted of genomic DNA. TCRdb redid the calling of the reads with MiXCR, one entry per CDR3 protein. The sample lists roughly 190,000 distinct CDR3 sequences, roughly half seen once, with 16% in the top ten. The germline V gene encodes CDR1 SGHTA and CDR2 FQGNSA. Trimming pared 3 bases from V and 11 bases from J, leaving 17 bases between. This CDR3 spans 14 amino acids. Material: sorted CD4+, CD8+, or CD8+CD57+ T cells (not recorded which) from PBMCs. The V call is TRBV7-2, the J call TRBJ1-5; no reliable D call. The clonotype originates from a human donor in good health, serving as a control. The CDR3: CASSFGLLQETQHF. The CDR3 DNA reads as TGTGCCAGCAGCTTCGGACTCCTCCAAGAGACCCAGCATTTT.